The 10 T cell receptor beta chains in this list originate from one sample, sequenced in a study of blood T cell repertoires in COVID-19. Measured with immunoSEQ multiplex PCR; TCRdb has only the in-frame clones, and not every one. The top ten hold approximately 37% of the sample, which has 70,000 to 85,000 clones, 80% to 90% seen once. The sequencing input was peripheral blood. These receptors all come from a man at least 80 years old with active or convalescent COVID-19.

This sequence joins TRBV28 and TRBJ2-7, with 10 bases lining up with TRBD2. V was clipped by 6 bases and J by 4 bases; unmatched bases: 12. Germline CDR1 is MDHEN and CDR2 is SYDVKM. The CDR3 contains 16 residues. CDR3 residues: CASSPSASGRRYEQYF. The DNA of the CDR3 is TGTGCCAGCAGCCCCAGCGCTAGCGGGAGACGGTACGAGCAGTACTTC.

This clone was detected a few times. The chain combines TRBV7-9 with TRBJ2-7; D is undetermined. The germline CDR1 and CDR2 sequences are SEHNR and FQNEAQ (reference sequence). This CDR3 has 13 amino acids. Between the trimmed V and J ends, which lost 3 bases and 5 bases, there was a span of 11 bases. In DNA, the CDR3 is TGTGCCAGCAGCTTCCCCGCCAAGCACGAGCAGTACTTC. Translating gives CASSFPAKHEQYF.

The chain combines TRBV29-1 with TRBJ1-4; 8 nucleotides line up with TRBD1. The CDR3 is made up of 14 amino acids. CDR1 SQVTM and CDR2 ANQGSEA come from the germline V gene. V was pared by 4 bases and J by 5 bases, with 6 bases of the junction left unmatched. The CDR3 DNA is TGCAGCGTTGTGCGGGGACAGGAGAATGAAAAACTGTTTTTT. Its translation is CSVVRGQENEKLFF.

This chain links TRBV29-1 with TRBJ2-3; 13 nucleotides match TRBD2. This CDR3 region has 14 residues. V gave up 4 bases and J gave up 6 bases; unmatched junction bases: 4. CDR1 SQVTM and CDR2 ANQGSEA come from the germline V gene. In DNA form, the CDR3 reads TGCAGCGTTGGGGGACTAGCGGGATATGATACGCAGTATTTT. It translates to CSVGGLAGYDTQYF.

The chain has TRBV2 and TRBJ1-4, with 7 nucleotides matching TRBD1. The CDR3 length is 14 residues. Trimming cost V 6 bases and J 3 bases; bases outside gene matches: 4. Germline CDR1 SNHLY, CDR2 FYNNEI. The CDR3 DNA is TGTGCCAGCAGCCCCACAGGGGCTAATGAAAAACTGTTTTTT. As protein: CASSPTGANEKLFF.

The rearrangement links TRBV19 to TRBJ2-1; D unclear. The CDR3 extends over 17 amino acids. Germline assignment: CDR1 LNHDA and CDR2 SQIVND (reference sequence). The V end lost 10 bases, the J end lost 7 bases, and 29 bases lay between the germline ends. CDR3 nucleotide sequence: TGTGCCACCATGACTCTTGCCGGGTCCCGATCCGTGAATGAGCAGTTCTTC. Its translation: CATMTLAGSRSVNEQFF.

The rearrangement links TRBV23-1 to TRBJ1-5; no clear D gene. TRBV23-1 is sorted into the ORF group, with uncertain function. V lost 2 bases and J lost 1, with 9 bases in between. The CDR3 has 15 amino acids. In DNA form, the CDR3 reads TGCGCCAGCAGTCAAGGGAGTAACAGCAATCAGCCCCAGCATTTT. This translates into CASSQGSNSNQPQHF.

The DNA for the CDR3 is TGCGCCAGCAGCTTGGGGCCTGGCGGGAAGACAGATACGCAGTATTTT. Translation gives CASSLGPGGKTDTQYF. This chain joins TRBV5-1 and TRBJ2-3; possible D gene TRBD2, 6 bases. CDR1 and CDR2 (germline): SGHRS, YFSETQ. This CDR3 is 16 amino acids long. Trimming removed 0 bases from V and 3 bases from J, with 14 bases in between.

The gene calls are TRBV5-1 and TRBJ1-2; perhaps TRBD1 as D (6 bases). The V gene lost 4 bases and the J gene lost 0 bases, with 10 bases spanning the gap. Germline V CDR1 and CDR2: SGHRS, YFSETQ. CDR3 size: 14 residues. CDR3 sequence: CASSPGHTNYGYTF. The CDR3, as DNA: TGCGCCAGCAGCCCGGGACACACTAACTATGGCTACACCTTC.

This clone was counted between two and nine times. V is TRBV7-8 and J is TRBJ2-5; 14 bases are shared with TRBD2. This CDR3 is built from 18 residues. Per germline, CDR1 SGHVS and CDR2 FQNEAQ. The V and J ends lost 5 bases and 5 bases, in that order; junction bases with no gene match: 13. The CDR3 sequence: CASSAGLAGDPRTETQYF. The DNA for the CDR3 is TGTGCCAGCAGCGCGGGACTAGCGGGGGACCCTCGGACGGAGACCCAGTACTTC.